This T cell receptor (beta chain) was obtained from a study of T cell changes during pregnancy in multiple sclerosis. The protocol was immunoSEQ multiplex PCR, while the TCRdb copy is restricted to in-frame clones and leaves out a portion. Of tens of thousands of clones detected, 91% appear once; the ten largest clones hold 1% to 1.5%. V dropped 4 bases and J dropped 3 bases, with 4 bases sitting between them. Per the germline V gene, CDR1 is DFQATT and CDR2 is SNEGSKA (reference sequence). The CDR3 is 11 amino acids. The receptor was derived from a female donor in good health, enrolled as a control in a pregnancy study. J is TRBJ2-1 and V is TRBV20-1; D is undetermined. The sequencing here drew on peripheral blood, taken after pregnancy. The CDR3, as DNA: TGCAGTGCTACTAGCTACAATGAGCAGTTCTTC. It translates to CSATSYNEQFF.